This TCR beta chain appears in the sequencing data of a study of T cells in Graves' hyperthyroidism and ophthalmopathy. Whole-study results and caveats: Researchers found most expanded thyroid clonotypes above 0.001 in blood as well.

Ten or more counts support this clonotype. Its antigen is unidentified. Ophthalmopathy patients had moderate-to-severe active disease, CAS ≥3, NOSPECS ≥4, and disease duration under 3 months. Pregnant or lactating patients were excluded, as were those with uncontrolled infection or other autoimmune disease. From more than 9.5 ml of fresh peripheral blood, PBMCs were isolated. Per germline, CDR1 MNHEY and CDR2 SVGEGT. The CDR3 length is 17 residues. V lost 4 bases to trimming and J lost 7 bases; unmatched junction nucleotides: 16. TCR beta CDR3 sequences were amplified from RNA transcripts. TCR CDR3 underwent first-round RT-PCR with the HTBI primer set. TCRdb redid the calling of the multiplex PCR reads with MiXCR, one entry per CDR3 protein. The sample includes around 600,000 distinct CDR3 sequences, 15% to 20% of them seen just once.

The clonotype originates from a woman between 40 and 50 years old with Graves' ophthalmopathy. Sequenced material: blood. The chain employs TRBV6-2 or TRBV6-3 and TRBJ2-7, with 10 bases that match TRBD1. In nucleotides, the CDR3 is TGTGCCAGCAGTTTTTTGGCATTGCGACAGGGGGCCGGGGAGCAGTACTTC. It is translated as CASSFLALRQGAGEQYF.